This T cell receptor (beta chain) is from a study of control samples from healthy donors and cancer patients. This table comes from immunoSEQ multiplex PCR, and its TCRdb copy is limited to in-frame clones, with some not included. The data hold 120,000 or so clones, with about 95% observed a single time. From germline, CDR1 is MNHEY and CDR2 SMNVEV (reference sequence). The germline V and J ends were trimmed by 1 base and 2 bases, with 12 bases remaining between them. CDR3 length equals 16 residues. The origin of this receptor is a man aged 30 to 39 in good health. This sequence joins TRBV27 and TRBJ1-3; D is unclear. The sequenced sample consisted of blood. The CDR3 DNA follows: TGTGCCAGCAGTTTATGTCGCGGTAGACCTGGAAACACCATATATTTT. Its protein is CASSLCRGRPGNTIYF.